The present T cell receptor (beta chain) was sequenced within a study of CD8 T cells in ankylosing spondylitis. This clonotype occurred a few times. TCRdb reprocessed the 5' RACE reads with MiXCR, giving one entry per CDR3 protein. The top ten hold approximately 32% of the sample, which has some 240,000 distinct CDR3 sequences, about 18% seen once. Material: blood, either unsorted or a sorted T cell fraction (not recorded which). This sequence was found in a male donor with ankylosing spondylitis or in good health (not recorded which).

The CDR3 DNA sequence: TGCAGCGCAGAGGGGGCGGGAGAAAAACTGTTTTTT. Its protein product is CSAEGAGEKLFF. J is TRBJ1-4 and V is TRBV29-1; 7 bases are shared with TRBD1. With V trimmed by 7 bases and J by 8 bases, 7 bases remained unmatched. The germline gives CDR1 SQVTM, CDR2 ANQGSEA. CDR3 size: 12 residues.